Sequencing of this TCR beta chain was carried out in a study of blood T cell repertoires in COVID-19. Whole-study context: PBMCs, B-cell-depleted T cells, or T cells provided the cDNA or gDNA that made up the material.

Produced via immunoSEQ multiplex PCR; TCRdb's table is partial and in-frame only. The table records approximately 93,000 clones, 60% to 80% of them present only once. CDR1 is LNHDA and CDR2 is SQIVND in the germline V gene (reference sequence). This CDR3 comprises 15 residues. The trim removed 5 bases at V and 5 bases at J, leaving 8 bases unmatched. This clonotype was sampled from a woman at least 80 years old with acute or convalescent COVID-19. What was sequenced was peripheral blood. V and J are TRBV19 and TRBJ1-4; 7 bases match TRBD1. DNA of the CDR3: TGTGCCAGTAGTGCCGAGGGGGCGAGCAATGAAAAACTGTTTTTT. Protein product: CASSAEGASNEKLFF.